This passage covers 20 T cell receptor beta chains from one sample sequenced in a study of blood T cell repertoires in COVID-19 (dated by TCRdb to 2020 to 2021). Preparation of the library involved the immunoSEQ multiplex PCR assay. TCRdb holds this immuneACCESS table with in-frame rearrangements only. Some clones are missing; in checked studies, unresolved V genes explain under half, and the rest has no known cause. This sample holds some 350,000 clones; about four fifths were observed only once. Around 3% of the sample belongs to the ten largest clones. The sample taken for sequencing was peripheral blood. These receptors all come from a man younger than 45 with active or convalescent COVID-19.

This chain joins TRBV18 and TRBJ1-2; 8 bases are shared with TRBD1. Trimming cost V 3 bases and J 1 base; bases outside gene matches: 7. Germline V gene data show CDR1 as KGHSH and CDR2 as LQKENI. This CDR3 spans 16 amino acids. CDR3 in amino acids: CASSPDRGSLNYGYTF. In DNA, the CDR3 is TGTGCCAGCTCACCTGACAGGGGTTCCCTTAACTATGGCTACACCTTC.

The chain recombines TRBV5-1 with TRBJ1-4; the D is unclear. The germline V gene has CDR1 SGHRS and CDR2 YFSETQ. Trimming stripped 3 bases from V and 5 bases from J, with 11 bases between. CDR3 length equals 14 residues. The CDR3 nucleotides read TGCGCCAGCAGCTGGCGAGGGTTGAATGAAAAACTGTTTTTT. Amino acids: CASSWRGLNEKLFF.

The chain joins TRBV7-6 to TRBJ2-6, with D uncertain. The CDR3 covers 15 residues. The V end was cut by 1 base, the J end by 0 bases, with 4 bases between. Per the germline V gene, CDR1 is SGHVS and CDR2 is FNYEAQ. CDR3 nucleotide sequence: TGTGCCAGCAGCTTAGGACACTCTGGGGCCAACGTCCTGACTTTC. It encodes CASSLGHSGANVLTF.

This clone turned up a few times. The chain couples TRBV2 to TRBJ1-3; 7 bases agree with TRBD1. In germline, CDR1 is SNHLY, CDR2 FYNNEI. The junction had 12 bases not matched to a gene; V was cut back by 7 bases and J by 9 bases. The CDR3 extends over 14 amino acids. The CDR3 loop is CASTSDRAPGTIYF. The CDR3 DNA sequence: TGTGCCAGCACATCTGACAGGGCCCCGGGCACCATATATTTT. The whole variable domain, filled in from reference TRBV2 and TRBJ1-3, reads EPEVTQTPSHQVTQMGQEVILRCVPISNHLYFYWYRQILGQKVEFLVSFYNNEISEKSEIFDDQFSVERPDGSNFTLKIRSTKLEDSAMYFCASTSDRAPGTIYFGEGSWLTVV.

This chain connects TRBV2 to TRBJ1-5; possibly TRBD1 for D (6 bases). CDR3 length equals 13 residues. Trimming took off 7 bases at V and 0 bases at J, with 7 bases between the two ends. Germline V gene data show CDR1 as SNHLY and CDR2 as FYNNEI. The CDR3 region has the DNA TGTGCCAGCAAGGGGGATAGCAATCAGCCCCAGCATTTT. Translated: CASKGDSNQPQHF.

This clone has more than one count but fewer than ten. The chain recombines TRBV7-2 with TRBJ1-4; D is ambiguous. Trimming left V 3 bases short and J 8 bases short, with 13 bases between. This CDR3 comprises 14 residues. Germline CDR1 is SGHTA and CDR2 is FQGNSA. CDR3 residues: CASSLGPQTEKLFF. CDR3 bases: TGTGCCAGCAGCTTGGGCCCCCAGACAGAAAAACTGTTTTTT.

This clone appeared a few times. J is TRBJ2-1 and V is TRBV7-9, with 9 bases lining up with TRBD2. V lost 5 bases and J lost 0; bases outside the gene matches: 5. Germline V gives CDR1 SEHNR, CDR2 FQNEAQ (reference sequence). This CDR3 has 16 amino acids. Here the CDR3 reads CASSTVAGASYNEQFF. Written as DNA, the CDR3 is TGTGCCAGCAGCACCGTAGCGGGAGCCTCCTACAATGAGCAGTTCTTC.

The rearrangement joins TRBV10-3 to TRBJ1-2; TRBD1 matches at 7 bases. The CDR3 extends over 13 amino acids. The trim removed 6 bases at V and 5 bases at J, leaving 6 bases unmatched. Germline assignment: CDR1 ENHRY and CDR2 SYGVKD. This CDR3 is CAIRGQIPYGYTF. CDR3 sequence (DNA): TGTGCCATCAGGGGACAGATCCCTTATGGCTACACCTTC.

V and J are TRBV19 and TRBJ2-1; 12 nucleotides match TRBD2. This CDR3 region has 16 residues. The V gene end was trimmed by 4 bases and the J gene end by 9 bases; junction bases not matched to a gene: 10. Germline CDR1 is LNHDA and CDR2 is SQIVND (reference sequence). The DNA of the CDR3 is TGTGCCAGTAGTAAAACTAGCGGGAGGACTCCAGGTGAGCAGTTCTTC. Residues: CASSKTSGRTPGEQFF.

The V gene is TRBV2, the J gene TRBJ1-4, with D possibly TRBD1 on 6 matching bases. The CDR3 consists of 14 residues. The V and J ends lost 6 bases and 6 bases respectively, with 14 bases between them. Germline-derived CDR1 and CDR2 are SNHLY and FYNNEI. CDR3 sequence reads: CASRTTGSDEKLFF. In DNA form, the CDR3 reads TGTGCCAGCAGAACCACAGGGTCGGATGAAAAACTGTTTTTT.

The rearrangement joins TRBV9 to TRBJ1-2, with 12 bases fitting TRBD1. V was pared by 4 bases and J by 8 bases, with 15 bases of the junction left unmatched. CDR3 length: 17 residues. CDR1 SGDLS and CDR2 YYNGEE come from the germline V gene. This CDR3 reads CASSLSSGTGGGWGYTF. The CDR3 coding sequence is TGTGCCAGCAGCCTGTCCTCCGGGACAGGGGGCGGCTGGGGCTACACCTTC. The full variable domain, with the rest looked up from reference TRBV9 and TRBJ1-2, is DSGVTQTPKHLITATGQRVTLRCSPRSGDLSVYWYQQSLDQGLQFLIQYYNGEERAKGNILERFSAQQFPDLHSELNLSSLELGDSALYFCASSLSSGTGGGWGYTFGSGTRLTVV.

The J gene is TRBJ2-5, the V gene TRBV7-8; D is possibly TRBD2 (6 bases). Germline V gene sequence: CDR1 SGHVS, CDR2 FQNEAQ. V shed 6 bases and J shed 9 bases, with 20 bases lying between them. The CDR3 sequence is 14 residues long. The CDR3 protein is CASRKTGGFMAQYF. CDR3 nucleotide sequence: TGTGCCAGCAGGAAAACCGGGGGATTCATGGCCCAGTACTTC.

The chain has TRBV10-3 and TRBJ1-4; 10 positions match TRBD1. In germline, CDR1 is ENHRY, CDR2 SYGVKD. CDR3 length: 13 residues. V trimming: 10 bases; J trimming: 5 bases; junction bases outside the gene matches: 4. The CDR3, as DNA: TGTGCCACAGGACAGGGGGAGAATGAAAAACTGTTTTTT. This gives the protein CATGQGENEKLFF.

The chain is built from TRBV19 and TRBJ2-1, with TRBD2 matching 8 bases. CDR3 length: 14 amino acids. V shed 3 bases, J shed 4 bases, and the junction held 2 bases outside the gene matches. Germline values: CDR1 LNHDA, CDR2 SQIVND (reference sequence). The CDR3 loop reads CASSILAGYNEQFF. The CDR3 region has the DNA TGTGCCAGTAGTATTCTAGCGGGTTACAATGAGCAGTTCTTC. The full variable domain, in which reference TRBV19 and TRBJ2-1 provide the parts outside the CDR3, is DGGITQSPKYLFRKEGQNVTLSCEQNLNHDAMYWYRQDPGQGLRLIYYSQIVNDFQKGDIAEGYSVSREKKESFPLTVTSAQKNPTAFYLCASSILAGYNEQFFGPGTRLTVL.

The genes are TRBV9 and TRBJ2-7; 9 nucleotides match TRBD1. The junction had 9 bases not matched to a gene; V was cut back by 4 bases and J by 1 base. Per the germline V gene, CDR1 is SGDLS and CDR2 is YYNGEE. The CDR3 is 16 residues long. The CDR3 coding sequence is TGTGCCAGCAGCCCCCTGGGACAGGGTAATTCCTACGAGCAGTACTTC. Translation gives CASSPLGQGNSYEQYF. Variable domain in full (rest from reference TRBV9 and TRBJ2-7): DSGVTQTPKHLITATGQRVTLRCSPRSGDLSVYWYQQSLDQGLQFLIQYYNGEERAKGNILERFSAQQFPDLHSELNLSSLELGDSALYFCASSPLGQGNSYEQYFGPGTRLTVT.

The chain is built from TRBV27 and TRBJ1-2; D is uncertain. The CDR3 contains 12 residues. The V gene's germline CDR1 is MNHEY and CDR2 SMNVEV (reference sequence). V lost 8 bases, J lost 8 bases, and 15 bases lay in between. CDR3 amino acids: CASGPDMGGYTF. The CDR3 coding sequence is TGTGCCAGCGGCCCAGACATGGGCGGCTACACCTTC.

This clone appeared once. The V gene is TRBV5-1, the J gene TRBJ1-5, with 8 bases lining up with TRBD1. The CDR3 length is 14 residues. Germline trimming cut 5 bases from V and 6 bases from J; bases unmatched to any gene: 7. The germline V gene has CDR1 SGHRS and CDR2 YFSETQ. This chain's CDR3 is CASSPTGDRQPQHF. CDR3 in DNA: TGCGCCAGCAGTCCGACAGGGGACCGTCAGCCCCAGCATTTT.

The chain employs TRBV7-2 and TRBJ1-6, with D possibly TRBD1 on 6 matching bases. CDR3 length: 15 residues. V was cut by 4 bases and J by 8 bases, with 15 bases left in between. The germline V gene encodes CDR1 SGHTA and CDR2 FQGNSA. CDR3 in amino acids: CASSYGQPPHSPLHF. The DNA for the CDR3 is TGTGCCAGCAGCTACGGACAGCCACCCCATTCACCCCTCCACTTT.

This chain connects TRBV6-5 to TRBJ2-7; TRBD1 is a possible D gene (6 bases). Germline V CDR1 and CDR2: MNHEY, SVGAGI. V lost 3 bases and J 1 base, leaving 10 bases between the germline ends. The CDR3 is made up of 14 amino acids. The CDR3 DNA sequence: TGTGCCAGCAGTTATCTCGGACAGTCCTACGAGCAGTACTTC. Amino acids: CASSYLGQSYEQYF.

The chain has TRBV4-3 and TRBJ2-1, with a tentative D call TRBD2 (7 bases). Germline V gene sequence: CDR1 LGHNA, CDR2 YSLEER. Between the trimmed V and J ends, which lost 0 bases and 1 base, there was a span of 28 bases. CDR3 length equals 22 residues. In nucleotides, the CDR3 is TGCGCCAGCAGCCAAGATAGCATCGCGGGGGCCCAAGGTCCTCGATCCTACAATGAGCAGTTCTTC. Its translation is CASSQDSIAGAQGPRSYNEQFF.